This T cell receptor beta chain was recorded in a study of blood T cell repertoires in COVID-19. Across the whole study: The United States, Italy and Spain provided the acute and convalescent COVID-19 samples. The cDNA or gDNA used as material had been derived from T cells, B-cell-depleted T cells, or PBMCs.

How the authors handled the data: Nucleated cell number was recorded as an estimate derived from reference gene primer amplification. Using immunoSEQ multiplex PCR, the repertoire was profiled, and TCRdb retains in-frame clones only, with some absent. V, J and clone size reflect that table, while D and trimming were determined from the DNA. This table holds 100,000 to 130,000 clones, roughly 84% found once. Trimming left V 4 bases short and J 7 bases short, with 16 bases between. CDR1 is LNHDA and CDR2 is SQIVND in the germline V gene (reference sequence). This CDR3 contains 14 residues. The material sequenced was peripheral blood. The sequence derives from a human donor in a cohort sampled during active COVID-19. The gene calls are TRBV19 and TRBJ1-2; D may be TRBD1 (6 bases). CDR3 protein: CASSRTGNDAGYTF. DNA for the CDR3: TGTGCCAGTAGTAGAACAGGGAATGATGCTGGCTACACCTTC.